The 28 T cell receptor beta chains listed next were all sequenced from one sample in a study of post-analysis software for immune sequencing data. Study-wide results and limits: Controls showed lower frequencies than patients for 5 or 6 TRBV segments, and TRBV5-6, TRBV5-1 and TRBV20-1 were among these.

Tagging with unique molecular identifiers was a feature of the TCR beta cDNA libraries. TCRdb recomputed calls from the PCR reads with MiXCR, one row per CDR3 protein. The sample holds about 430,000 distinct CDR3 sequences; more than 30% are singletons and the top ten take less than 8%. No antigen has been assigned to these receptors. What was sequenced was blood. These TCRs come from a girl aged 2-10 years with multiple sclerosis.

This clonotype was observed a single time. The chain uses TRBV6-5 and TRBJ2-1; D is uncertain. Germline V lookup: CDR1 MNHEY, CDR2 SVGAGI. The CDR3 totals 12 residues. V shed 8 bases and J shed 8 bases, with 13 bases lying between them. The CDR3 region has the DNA TGTGCCAGCTCACCACTTGGCGATGAGCAGTTCTTC. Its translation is CASSPLGDEQFF.

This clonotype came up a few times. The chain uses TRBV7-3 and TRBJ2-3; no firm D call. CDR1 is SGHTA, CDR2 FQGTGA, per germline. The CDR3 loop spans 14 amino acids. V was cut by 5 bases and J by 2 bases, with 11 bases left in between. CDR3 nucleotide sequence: TGTGCCAGCAGCCAAGGGCAGATCACAGATACGCAGTATTTT. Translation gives CASSQGQITDTQYF. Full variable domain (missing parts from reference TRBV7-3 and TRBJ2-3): GAGVSQTPSNKVTEKGKYVELRCDPISGHTALYWYRQSLGQGPEFLIYFQGTGAADDSGLPNDRFFAVRPEGSVSTLKIQRTERGDSAVYLCASSQGQITDTQYFGPGTRLTVL.

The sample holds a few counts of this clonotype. CDR3 amino acids: CASSTSYSNQPQHF. For the CDR3, the DNA is TGTGCCAGCAGTACTTCCTATAGCAATCAGCCCCAGCATTTT. The chain uses TRBV28 and TRBJ1-5; D gene uncertain. Trimming took off 5 bases at V and 0 bases at J, with 8 bases between the two ends. Per germline, CDR1 MDHEN and CDR2 SYDVKM. This CDR3 contains 14 residues.

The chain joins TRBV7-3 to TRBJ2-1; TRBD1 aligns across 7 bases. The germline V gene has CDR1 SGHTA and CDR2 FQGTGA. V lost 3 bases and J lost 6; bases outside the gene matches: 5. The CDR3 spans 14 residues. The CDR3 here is CASSFPGTVNEQFF. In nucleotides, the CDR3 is TGTGCCAGCAGCTTTCCCGGGACAGTCAATGAGCAGTTCTTC.

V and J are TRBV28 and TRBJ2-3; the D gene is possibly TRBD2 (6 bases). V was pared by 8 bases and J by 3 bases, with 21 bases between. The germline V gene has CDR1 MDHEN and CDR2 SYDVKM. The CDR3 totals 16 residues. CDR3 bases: TGTGCCAGCGTCCCCGGGACGGGACTTTCTACAGATACGCAGTATTTT. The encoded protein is CASVPGTGLSTDTQYF.

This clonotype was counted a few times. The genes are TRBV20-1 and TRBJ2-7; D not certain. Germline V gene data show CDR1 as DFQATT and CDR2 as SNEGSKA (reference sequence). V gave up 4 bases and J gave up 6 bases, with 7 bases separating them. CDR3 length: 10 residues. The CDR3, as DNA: TGCAGTGCTAAACGTGGCGAGCAGTACTTC. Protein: CSAKRGEQYF.

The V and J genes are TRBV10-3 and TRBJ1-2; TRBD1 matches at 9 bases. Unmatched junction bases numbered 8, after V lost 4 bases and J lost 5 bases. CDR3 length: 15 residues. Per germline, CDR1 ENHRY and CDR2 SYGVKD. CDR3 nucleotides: TGTGCCATCAGTGGAGGGACAGGGCCTCCTTATGGCTACACCTTC. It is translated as CAISGGTGPPYGYTF.

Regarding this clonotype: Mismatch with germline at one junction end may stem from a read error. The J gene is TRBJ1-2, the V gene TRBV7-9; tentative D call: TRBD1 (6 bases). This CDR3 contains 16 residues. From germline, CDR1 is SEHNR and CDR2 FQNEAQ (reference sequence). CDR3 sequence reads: CASSKYGRDRNYGYTF. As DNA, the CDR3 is TGCGCCAGCAGCAAGTACGGGCGCGACAGGAACTATGGCTACACCTTC.

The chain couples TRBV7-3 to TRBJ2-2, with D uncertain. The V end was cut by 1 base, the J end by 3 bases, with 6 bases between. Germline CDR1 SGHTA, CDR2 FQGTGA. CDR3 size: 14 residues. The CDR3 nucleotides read TGTGCCAGCAGCTTAAGCCGTGACACCGGGGAGCTGTTTTTT. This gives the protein CASSLSRDTGELFF.

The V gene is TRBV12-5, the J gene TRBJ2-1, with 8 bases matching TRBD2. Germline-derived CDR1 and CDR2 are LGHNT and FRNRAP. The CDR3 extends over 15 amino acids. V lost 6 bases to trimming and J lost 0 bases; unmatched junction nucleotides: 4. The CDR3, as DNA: TGTGCTAGTGGCTCGGGAGGGAGCTCCTACAATGAGCAGTTCTTC. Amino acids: CASGSGGSSYNEQFF.

The CDR3 coding sequence is TGTGCCAGCAGATATGGGGTACATGCGCAGTATTTT. Amino acids: CASRYGVHAQYF. The chain joins TRBV12-3 or TRBV12-4 to TRBJ2-3; D is undetermined. The CDR3 spans 12 residues. V was cut by 6 bases and J by 10 bases, with 14 bases left in between.

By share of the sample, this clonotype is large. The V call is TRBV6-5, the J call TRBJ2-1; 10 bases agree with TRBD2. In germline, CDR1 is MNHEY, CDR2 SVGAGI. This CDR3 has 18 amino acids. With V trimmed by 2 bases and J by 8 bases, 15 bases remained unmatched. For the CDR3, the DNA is TGTGCCAGCAGTTACAGGCTGGGTGCTAGCGGGAGCCTGGATGAGCAGTTCTTC. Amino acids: CASSYRLGASGSLDEQFF.

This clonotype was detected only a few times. The CDR3 spells CASSLVEGDTQYF. CDR3 sequence (DNA): TGTGCCAGCAGCTTAGTTGAGGGAGATACGCAGTATTTT. This chain connects TRBV7-7 to TRBJ2-3; TRBD2 might be the D (5 bases). CDR1 is SSHAT and CDR2 is FNYEAQ in the germline V gene (reference sequence). V was clipped by 1 base and J by 5 bases, with 7 bases between them. The CDR3 loop spans 13 amino acids. The whole variable domain, filled in from reference TRBV7-7 and TRBJ2-3, reads GAGVSQSPRYKVTKRGQDVTLRCDPISSHATLYWYQQALGQGPEFLTYFNYEAQPDKSGLPSDRFSAERPEGSISTLTIQRTEQRDSAMYRCASSLVEGDTQYFGPGTRLTVL.

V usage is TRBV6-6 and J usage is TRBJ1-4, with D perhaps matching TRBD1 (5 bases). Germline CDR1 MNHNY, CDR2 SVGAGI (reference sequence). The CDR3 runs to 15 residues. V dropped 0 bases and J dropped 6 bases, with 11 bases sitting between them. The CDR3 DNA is TGTGCCAGCAGTTACTCGAGAGGGGCAGATGAAAAACTGTTTTTT. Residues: CASSYSRGADEKLFF.

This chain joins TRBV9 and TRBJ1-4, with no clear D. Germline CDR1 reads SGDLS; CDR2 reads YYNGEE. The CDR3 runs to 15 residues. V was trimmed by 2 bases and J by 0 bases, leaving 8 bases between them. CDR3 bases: TGTGCCAGCAGCGTCAACATTGCAACTAATGAAAAACTGTTTTTT. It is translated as CASSVNIATNEKLFF.

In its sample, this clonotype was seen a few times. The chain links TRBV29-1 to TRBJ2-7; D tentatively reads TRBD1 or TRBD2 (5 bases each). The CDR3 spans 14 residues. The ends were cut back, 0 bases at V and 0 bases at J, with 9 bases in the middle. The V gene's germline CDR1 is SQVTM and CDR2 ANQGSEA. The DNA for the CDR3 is TGCAGCGTTGAAGAAGAGGGGTCCTCCTACGAGCAGTACTTC. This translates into CSVEEEGSSYEQYF.

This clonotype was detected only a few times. The DNA for the CDR3 is TGCGCCAGCAGCTGGGGACAAAGGGTGGGGGGTGTCTACGAGCAGTACTTC. Residues: CASSWGQRVGGVYEQYF. The chain combines TRBV5-1 with TRBJ2-7; D is tentatively TRBD1 or TRBD2 (6 bases each). Germline V CDR1 and CDR2: SGHRS, YFSETQ. CDR3 length equals 17 residues. The V end was cut by 3 bases, the J end by 3 bases, with 22 bases between.

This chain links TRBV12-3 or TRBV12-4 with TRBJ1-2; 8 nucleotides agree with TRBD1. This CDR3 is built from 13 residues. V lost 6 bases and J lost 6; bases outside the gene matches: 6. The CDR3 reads CASRPQGAHGYTF. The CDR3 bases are TGTGCCAGCAGACCTCAGGGGGCGCATGGCTACACCTTC.

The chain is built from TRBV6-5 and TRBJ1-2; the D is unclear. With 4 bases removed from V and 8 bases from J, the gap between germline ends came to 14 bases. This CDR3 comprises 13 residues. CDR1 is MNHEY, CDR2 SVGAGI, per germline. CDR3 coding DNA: TGTGCCAGCAGTTGGCTCGAGGGATCGGGCTACACCTTC. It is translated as CASSWLEGSGYTF.

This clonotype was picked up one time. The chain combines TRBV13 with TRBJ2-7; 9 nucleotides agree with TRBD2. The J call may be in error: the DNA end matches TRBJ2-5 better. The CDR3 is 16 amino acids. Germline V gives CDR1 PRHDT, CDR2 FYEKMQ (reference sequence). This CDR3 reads CASSSLSGGLGETQYF. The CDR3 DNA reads TGTGCCAGCAGTTCCCTTAGCGGGGGCCTGGGGGAGACCCAGTACTTC.

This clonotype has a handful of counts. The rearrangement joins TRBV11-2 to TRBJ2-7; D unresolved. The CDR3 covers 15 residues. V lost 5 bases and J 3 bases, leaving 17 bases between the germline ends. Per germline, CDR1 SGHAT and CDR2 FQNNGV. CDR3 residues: CASSKLIQGIYEQYF. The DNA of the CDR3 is TGTGCCAGCAGCAAACTGATCCAAGGGATCTACGAGCAGTACTTC.

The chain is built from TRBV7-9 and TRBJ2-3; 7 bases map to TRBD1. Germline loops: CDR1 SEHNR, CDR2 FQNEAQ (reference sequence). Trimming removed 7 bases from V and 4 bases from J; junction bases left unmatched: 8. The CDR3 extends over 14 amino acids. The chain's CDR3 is CASTPTGSADTQYF. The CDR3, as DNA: TGTGCCAGCACCCCGACAGGGAGCGCAGATACGCAGTATTTT.

CDR3 DNA sequence: TGTGCCAGCAGTCGCCGCGCCGGGACTAGCGGGACAGATACGCAGTATTTT. As protein: CASSRRAGTSGTDTQYF. J is TRBJ2-3 and V is TRBV28; the match to TRBD2 covers 12 bases. V shed 5 bases and J 3 bases; nucleotides not matched to a gene: 9. CDR1 MDHEN and CDR2 SYDVKM come from the germline V gene. This CDR3 is 17 amino acids long.

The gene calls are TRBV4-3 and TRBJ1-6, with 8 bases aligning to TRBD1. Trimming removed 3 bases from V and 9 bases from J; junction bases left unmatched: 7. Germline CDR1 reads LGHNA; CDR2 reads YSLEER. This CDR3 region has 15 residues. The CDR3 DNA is TGCGCCAGCAGCCAGTTGACAGGGGTGGCTTCACCCCTCCACTTT. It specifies CASSQLTGVASPLHF.

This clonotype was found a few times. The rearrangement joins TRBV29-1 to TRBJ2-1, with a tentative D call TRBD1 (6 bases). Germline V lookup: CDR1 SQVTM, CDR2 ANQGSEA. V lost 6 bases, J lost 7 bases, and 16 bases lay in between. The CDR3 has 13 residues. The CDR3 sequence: CSVLTGSTNEQFF. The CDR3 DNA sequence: TGCAGCGTCCTGACAGGCAGTACAAATGAGCAGTTCTTC.

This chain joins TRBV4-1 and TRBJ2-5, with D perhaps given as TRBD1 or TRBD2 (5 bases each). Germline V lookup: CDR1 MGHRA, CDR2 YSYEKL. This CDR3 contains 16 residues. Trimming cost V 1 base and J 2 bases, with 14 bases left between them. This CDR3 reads CASSQGIGDGQETQYF. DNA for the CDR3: TGCGCCAGCAGCCAAGGAATCGGGGACGGACAAGAGACCCAGTACTTC.

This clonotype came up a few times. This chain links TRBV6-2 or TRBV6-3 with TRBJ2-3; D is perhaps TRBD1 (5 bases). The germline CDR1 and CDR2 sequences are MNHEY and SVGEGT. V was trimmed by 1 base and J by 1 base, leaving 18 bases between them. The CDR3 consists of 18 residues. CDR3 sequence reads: CASSYFRQMALGTDTQYF. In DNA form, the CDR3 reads TGTGCCAGCAGTTACTTTCGACAGATGGCCTTGGGCACAGATACGCAGTATTTT.

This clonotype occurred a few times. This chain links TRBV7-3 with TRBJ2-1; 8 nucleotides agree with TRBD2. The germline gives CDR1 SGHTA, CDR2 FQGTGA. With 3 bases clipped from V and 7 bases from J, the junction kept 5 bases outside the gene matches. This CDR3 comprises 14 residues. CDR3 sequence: CASSFSGEDNEQFF. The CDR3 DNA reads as TGTGCCAGCAGCTTTAGCGGGGAGGATAATGAGCAGTTCTTC.